The source of this T cell receptor beta chain is a study of tumor-infiltrating lymphocytes in oesophageal squamous cell carcinoma. This clonotype has a count of ten or more. One end of the junction varies from germline; a read error may be responsible. The CDR3 consists of 15 residues. Germline CDR1 reads SSHAT; CDR2 reads FNYEAQ (reference sequence). MiXCR was run by TCRdb on the PCR reads, yielding one entry per CDR3 protein. The table shows 18,000 or so distinct CDR3 sequences, with roughly 36% occurring only once. This chain links TRBV7-7 with TRBJ1-4; D may be TRBD1 (6 bases). The specimen sequenced was esophageal tumor tissue. The receptor was isolated from a male donor with esophageal squamous cell carcinoma. The CDR3 coding sequence is TGTGCTAGCAGCTCACAGGGTTCAACCCATGAAAAACTGTTTTTT. It specifies CASSSQGSTHEKLFF. Full variable domain (outside the CDR3, taken from reference TRBV7-7 and TRBJ1-4): GAGVSQSPRYKVTKRGQDVTLRCDPISSHATLYWYQQALGQGPEFLTYFNYEAQPDKSGLPSDRFSAERPEGSISTLTIQRTEQRDSAMYRCASSSQGSTHEKLFFGSGTQLSVL.